This T cell receptor (beta chain) was recorded in a study of OX40 agonist ivuxolimab in advanced cancers. Study summary: The study treated patients with ivuxolimab, an agonistic anti-OX40 (CD134) antibody. Study observations and caveats: Both blood CD4+ and CD8+ T cells showed clonal growth by week 6 at 0.1 to 3.0 mg/kg.

The study sampled blood at baseline, cycle 4 day 1, and cycle 7 day 1. V shed 6 bases, J shed 3 bases, and the junction held 7 bases outside the gene matches. CDR3 length: 15 residues. CDR1 is MNHEY and CDR2 is SMNVEV in the germline V gene (reference sequence). Remarks on this clone: Its matching antigen is unknown.

Sequenced by immunoSEQ multiplex PCR; TCRdb stores in-frame clones only, minus some. The sample has about 23,000 clones, over 70% seen once; the top ten hold just over 2%. The sample in question was CD4+ or CD8+ T cells sorted from blood, obtained in a trial of the OX40 agonist ivuxolimab. The receptor comes from an adult with an advanced solid tumor such as melanoma, head and neck, liver or kidney cancer. The chain links TRBV27 to TRBJ2-7; TRBD2 agrees at 11 bases. The CDR3 here is CASSKRLAGFYEQYF. As DNA, the CDR3 is TGTGCCAGCAGCAAAAGACTAGCGGGATTCTACGAGCAGTACTTC.